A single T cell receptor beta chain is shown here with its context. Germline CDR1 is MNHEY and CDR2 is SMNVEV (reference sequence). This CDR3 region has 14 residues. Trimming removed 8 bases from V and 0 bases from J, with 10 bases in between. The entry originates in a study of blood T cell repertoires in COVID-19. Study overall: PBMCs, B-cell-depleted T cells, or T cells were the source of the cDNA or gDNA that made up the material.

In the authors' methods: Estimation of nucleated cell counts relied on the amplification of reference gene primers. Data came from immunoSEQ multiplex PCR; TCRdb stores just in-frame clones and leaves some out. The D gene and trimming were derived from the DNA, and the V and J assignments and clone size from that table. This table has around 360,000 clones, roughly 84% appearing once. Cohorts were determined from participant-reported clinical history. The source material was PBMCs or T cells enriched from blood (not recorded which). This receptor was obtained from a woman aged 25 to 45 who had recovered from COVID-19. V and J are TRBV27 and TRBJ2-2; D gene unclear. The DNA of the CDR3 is TGTGCCAGCTCTCTATTCGCGAACACCGGGGAGCTGTTTTTT. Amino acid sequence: CASSLFANTGELFF.